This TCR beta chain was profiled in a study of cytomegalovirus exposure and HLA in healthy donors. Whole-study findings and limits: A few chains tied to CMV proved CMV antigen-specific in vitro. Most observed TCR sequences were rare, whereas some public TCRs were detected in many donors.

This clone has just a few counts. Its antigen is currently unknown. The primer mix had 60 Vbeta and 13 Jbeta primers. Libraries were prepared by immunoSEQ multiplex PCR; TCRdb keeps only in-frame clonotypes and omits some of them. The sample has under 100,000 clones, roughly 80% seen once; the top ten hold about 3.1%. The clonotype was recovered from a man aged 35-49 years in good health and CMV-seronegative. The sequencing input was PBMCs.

In DNA form, the CDR3 reads TGTGCCAGCAGAACCAGGGGTGAAGCTTTCTTT. Amino acids: CASRTRGEAFF. The chain carries TRBV11-2 and TRBJ1-1; weak D call: TRBD1 (6 bases). The CDR3 covers 11 residues. Germline V gene data show CDR1 as SGHAT and CDR2 as FQNNGV. V was pared by 6 bases and J by 7 bases, with 9 bases between.